This T cell receptor (beta chain) was identified in a study of shared clonotypes between healthy human individuals. Broader study findings: Sequencing depth was expected to affect clonotype sharing among donors.

Clones were read by immunoSEQ multiplex PCR, and TCRdb kept only the in-frame ones, dropping some. The data hold more than 550,000 clones, with about 90% observed a single time. The CDR3 is made up of 15 amino acids. The junction had 14 bases not matched to a gene; V was cut back by 7 bases and J by 11 bases. Germline V gives CDR1 SGHVS, CDR2 FQNEAQ. Points on this clone: Its cognate antigen is unknown.

CD45RO-negative CD8 cells positively selected for CCR7 made up the naive population, which excluded terminally differentiated effector memory CD45RA+ cells. The sequencing sample was made of naive CD8+ T cells sorted from blood. The chain is built from TRBV7-8 and TRBJ1-5, with TRBD1 matching 10 bases. The TCR sequence derives from a man aged 30 to 45 in good health. CDR3 sequence: CASTDHRTGGAAQHF. The CDR3 bases are TGTGCCAGCACCGATCATAGGACAGGGGGGGCGGCCCAGCATTTT.